A selection of T cell receptor beta chains follows, all from one sample in a study of naive and memory T cell subsets. Via MiXCR, TCRdb re-called the 5' RACE reads, giving one row per CDR3 protein. The sample lists about 32,000 distinct CDR3 sequences; over 15% were seen once. Receptors originate from a female donor in good health. Each CDR3 is given with its conserved first and last residue. A D gene is named only where the DNA matches it firmly. For some rows the clone size is stated as once, few or many, or as a class when expanded; others skip it.

10 | many | TRBJ1-1 | TRBV29-1 | NA | CSVEQGWAFF | TGCAGCGTTGAGCAGGGTTGGGCTTTCTTT
14 | many | TRBJ1-1 | TRBV20-1 | NA | CSVPGGTGNTEAFF | TGCAGTGTTCCGGGTGGGACGGGGAACACTGAAGCTTTCTTT
14 | medium-sized | TRBJ1-1 | TRBV12-3/TRBV12-4 | NA | CASSFNQGPTEAFF | TGTGCCAGCAGTTTCAATCAGGGGCCCACTGAAGCTTTCTTT
16 | few | TRBJ1-5 | TRBV7-2 | NA | CASSLGGPDSNQPQHF | TGTGCCAGCAGCTTAGGGGGGCCGGACAGCAATCAGCCCCAGCATTTT
16 | many | TRBJ2-3 | TRBV12-3/TRBV12-4 | NA | CASKLPADHGPDTQYF | TGTGCCAGCAAGCTCCCTGCCGACCATGGCCCAGATACGCAGTATTTT
11 | NA | TRBJ1-2 | TRBV6-4 | TRBD1 | CARDREGGDTF | TGTGCCAGGGACAGGGAGGGTGGCGACACCTTC
11 | many | TRBJ2-7 | TRBV29-1 | NA | CSATWSYEQYF | TGCAGCGCTACATGGTCCTACGAGCAGTACTTC
14 | many | TRBJ2-4 | TRBV6-1 | NA | CASSERVAKNIQYF | TGTGCCAGCAGTGAAAGAGTAGCCAAAAACATTCAGTACTTC
17 | few | TRBJ2-6 | TRBV11-2 | NA | CASSLVSSRSGANVLTF | TGTGCCAGCAGCTTAGTTTCATCCCGCTCTGGGGCCAACGTCCTGACTTTC
19 | many | TRBJ1-4 | TRBV5-5 | NA | CASSFWWGTMAEDGEKLFF | TGTGCCAGCAGCTTTTGGTGGGGTACCATGGCCGAGGATGGTGAAAAACTGTTTTTT
17 | once | TRBJ2-5 | TRBV6-1 | TRBD2 | CASSEQTSGGPGETQYF | TGTGCCAGCAGTGAACAGACTAGCGGGGGGCCGGGGGAGACCCAGTACTTC
14 | NA | TRBJ1-2 | TRBV20-1 | NA | CSASPGTTNYGYTF | TGCAGTGCTAGCCCCGGGACTACGAACTATGGCTACACCTTC
11 | many | TRBJ1-1 | TRBV2 | NA | CARREGNHAFF | TGTGCCAGGAGGGAAGGGAATCATGCTTTCTTT
14 | NA | TRBJ2-7 | TRBV12-3/TRBV12-4 | TRBD1 | CASRSPGQGYEQYF | TGTGCCAGCAGGTCTCCGGGACAGGGGTACGAGCAGTACTTC
14 | many | TRBJ1-1 | TRBV6-5 | TRBD1 | CASRPQGARTEAFF | TGTGCCAGCAGGCCCCAGGGGGCGCGGACTGAAGCTTTCTTT
12 | few | TRBJ2-1 | TRBV12-3/TRBV12-4 | NA | CASSLWGYEQFF | TGTGCCAGCAGTTTATGGGGTTATGAGCAGTTCTTC
14 | many | TRBJ2-3 | TRBV18 | TRBD1 | CASSRGQAPDTQYF | TGTGCCAGCTCCCGAGGACAGGCGCCGGATACGCAGTATTTT
11 | few | TRBJ2-7 | TRBV29-1 | NA | CSAGRQDEQYF | TGCAGCGCGGGACGCCAGGACGAGCAGTACTTC
15 | NA | TRBJ2-7 | TRBV27 | NA | CASSASRGSSYEQYF | TGTGCCAGCAGTGCCTCCAGGGGTAGCTCCTACGAGCAGTACTTC
14 | medium-sized | TRBJ2-2 | TRBV12-3/TRBV12-4 | NA | CASTPGRSTGELFF | TGTGCCAGCACCCCTGGGCGGAGCACCGGGGAGCTGTTTTTT
13 | once | TRBJ2-4 | TRBV4-2 | NA | CASSGGAKNIQYF | TGTGCCAGCAGCGGGGGGGCCAAAAACATTCAGTACTTC
12 | many | TRBJ2-1 | TRBV10-2 | TRBD2 | CASRVTSNEQFF | TGCGCCAGCAGGGTGACTAGCAACGAGCAGTTCTTC
14 | NA | TRBJ2-7 | TRBV29-1 | TRBD1 | CSAGQGAGAYEQYF | TGCAGCGCTGGACAGGGGGCAGGGGCCTACGAGCAGTACTTC
15 | few | TRBJ1-1 | TRBV29-1 | NA | CSVETFRGANTEAFF | TGCAGCGTTGAGACTTTTAGGGGAGCGAACACTGAAGCTTTCTTT
14 | many | TRBJ1-2 | TRBV6-5 | TRBD1 | CASSQGTAVGGYTF | TGTGCCAGCAGCCAGGGGACAGCCGTAGGCGGCTACACCTTC
15 | NA | TRBJ2-4 | TRBV5-1 | NA | CASSLVDPRGDIQYF | TGCGCCAGCAGCTTGGTGGACCCCCGAGGGGACATTCAGTACTTC
15 | NA | TRBJ2-2 | TRBV12-3/TRBV12-4 | TRBD2 | CATKTGLANTGELFF | TGTGCCACCAAGACGGGACTAGCGAACACCGGGGAGCTGTTTTTT
12 | many | TRBJ1-2 | TRBV12-3/TRBV12-4 | NA | CASSLWGGGYTF | TGTGCCAGCAGTTTATGGGGGGGTGGCTACACCTTC
12 | many | TRBJ1-1 | TRBV29-1 | NA | CSVEEQGTEAFF | TGCAGCGTTGAAGAACAGGGCACTGAAGCTTTCTTT
13 | many | TRBJ1-2 | TRBV6-5 | TRBD1 | CASSFGQAGGYTF | TGTGCCAGCAGTTTCGGACAGGCGGGTGGCTACACCTTC
14 | few | TRBJ2-1 | TRBV19 | NA | CASSAGQLQNEQFF | TGTGCCAGTAGTGCGGGACAGCTACAAAATGAGCAGTTCTTC
13 | many | TRBJ2-7 | TRBV20-1 | TRBD2 | CSASAGGTYEQYF | TGCAGTGCTAGCGCGGGGGGGACATACGAGCAGTACTTC
14 | NA | TRBJ1-1 | TRBV20-1 | TRBD1 | CSAENRGLGTEAFF | TGCAGTGCGGAAAACAGGGGGCTTGGCACTGAAGCTTTCTTT
12 | many | TRBJ1-2 | TRBV29-1 | NA | CSVGGGAEGYTF | TGCAGCGTTGGTGGGGGAGCGGAAGGCTACACCTTC
14 | NA | TRBJ1-1 | TRBV5-1 | TRBD1 | CASSSQGAGTEAFF | TGCGCCAGCAGCTCCCAGGGGGCCGGCACTGAAGCTTTCTTT
14 | few | TRBJ2-5 | TRBV5-1 | NA | CASSLAVGKETQYF | TGCGCCAGCAGCTTGGCCGTAGGAAAAGAGACCCAGTACTTC
19 | NA | TRBJ2-3 | TRBV16 | TRBD2 | CASSQPGLAGGVSTDTQYF | TGTGCCAGCAGCCAACCTGGACTAGCGGGGGGAGTTAGCACAGATACGCAGTATTTT
16 | many | TRBJ2-1 | TRBV6-4 | TRBD1 | CASSDSMGQLVNEQFF | TGTGCCAGCAGTGACTCGATGGGACAGCTAGTGAATGAGCAGTTCTTC
13 | many | TRBJ1-1 | TRBV5-1 | NA | CASSLEGGARAFF | TGCGCCAGCAGCTTGGAGGGGGGAGCCCGGGCTTTCTTT
12 | few | TRBJ2-7 | TRBV10-3 | NA | CAAGQSSYEQYF | TGTGCCGCGGGGCAGAGCTCCTACGAGCAGTACTTC
14 | few | TRBJ1-5 | TRBV12-3/TRBV12-4 | TRBD1 | CASSRTTGHQPQHF | TGTGCCAGCAGCCGTACGACAGGGCATCAGCCCCAGCATTTT
15 | many | TRBJ1-1 | TRBV29-1 | TRBD1 | CSVYHRGVMNTEAFF | TGCAGCGTTTACCACAGGGGGGTGATGAACACTGAAGCTTTCTTT
11 | few | TRBJ1-2 | TRBV7-9 | NA | CASSLDPPYTF | TGTGCCAGCAGCTTAGATCCCCCCTACACCTTC
13 | NA | TRBJ1-5 | TRBV10-3 | NA | CDISRGGEQPQHF | TGTGACATCAGTAGGGGAGGGGAACAGCCCCAGCATTTT
11 | few | TRBJ1-3 | TRBV12-3/TRBV12-4 | NA | CASSAGNTIYF | TGTGCCAGCAGTGCAGGAAACACCATATATTTT
19 | few | TRBJ2-6 | TRBV12-3/TRBV12-4 | NA | CASSPRRTGSSSGANVLTF | TGTGCCAGCAGTCCGCGACGTACAGGATCCAGCTCTGGGGCCAACGTCCTGACTTTC
13 | medium-sized | TRBJ1-1 | TRBV3-1 | NA | CASSQDRATEAFF | TGTGCCAGCAGCCAAGACCGCGCCACTGAAGCTTTCTTT
16 | many | TRBJ2-1 | TRBV20-1 | TRBD2 | CSARQTSAGSYNEQFF | TGCAGTGCTAGACAGACTAGCGCAGGATCCTACAATGAGCAGTTCTTC
12 | many | TRBJ1-2 | TRBV20-1 | NA | CSAKPGAYGYTF | TGCAGTGCAAAACCGGGGGCTTATGGCTACACCTTC